This TCR beta chain originates from a study of blood T cell repertoires in COVID-19 (dated by TCRdb to the early 2020s). For context, the study as a whole: Samples from collaborators originated in the United States, Italy and Spain and spanned both the acute and convalescent phases of COVID-19. Subjects who had been exposed to COVID-19, were actively infected with it, or had recovered from it provided the deeply sampled blood TCRbeta repertoires that made up the dataset. The repertoires were released in a freely available public database meant as a resource for research on the immune response to SARS-CoV-2. The material from the prospective study consisted of cDNA or gDNA derived from T cells, B-cell-depleted T cells, or PBMCs. The samples were drawn from two sources: the first 160 participants of the ongoing ImmuneRACE study, and 950 to 1,500 subjects contributed by 6 global collaborators. Sample metadata almost always included a de-identified subject ID, COVID-19 status, age in years and sex. Where HLA class I and class II types were available, the types were taken from metadata supplied by the sample provider, not from assay-based typing. General study outcomes and caveats: The amount of clinical and demographic metadata varied by source and participant and was provided uncurated.

As for this clone: Its antigen has not been determined. No base qualities exist here, and no much larger clone lies one base off it.

From its cysteine to its phenylalanine, the CDR3 spans 17 amino acids. Only the CDR3 region is kept as DNA, spanning 51 bases read in frame from base 1. The junction shows trimming of 5 bases on V and 9 bases on J, and the gene matches do not reach 17 bases of it. The germline V gene encodes CDR1 MDHEN and CDR2 SYDVKM. The collaborating institutions used their own protocols to collect whole blood in K2EDTA tubes. For TCRbeta analysis, collaborators shipped samples as frozen whole blood, isolated PBMCs, or DNA extracted from either of those sample types. TCRbeta CDR3 regions were amplified from genomic DNA by means of the immunoSEQ Assay, a bias-controlled multiplex PCR. Turning to the authors' computational methods: Within the assay, amplification of reference gene primers was used to estimate how many nucleated cells each sample contained. To quantify the absolute abundance of each unique TCRbeta CDR3 rearrangement, sequence reads were collapsed and filtered. For each sample, productive Simpson clonality was calculated by taking the square root of Simpson's diversity index across productive rearrangements. This is the immuneACCESS table as TCRdb keeps it, with only in-frame sequences that have V and J called. A part of the clones is gone; compared with another copy, unresolved V genes explain less than half, and the rest is unexplained. The V and J calls and clone size are taken from that table; D and trimming were inferred from the DNA. The sample contains more than 95,000 clones, around 80% of them found a single time. 3.5% to 4.5% of the sample is in the top ten clones.

The sample consisted of peripheral blood. This TCR derives from a woman aged 50 to 65 with acute or convalescent COVID-19. The chain is encoded by TRBV28 joined to TRBJ2-1; TRBD2 lines up with 9 middle nucleotides. The nucleotides are TGTGCCAGCAGTCTACCCTACCGAGTAGCGGGAGTTTCTGAGCAGTTCTTC. This yields the protein CASSLPYRVAGVSEQFF. Reference TRBV28 and TRBJ2-1 genes cover what lies past the CDR3, so the full variable domain is DVKVTQSSRYLVKRTGEKVFLECVQDMDHENMFWYRQDPGLGLRLIYFSYDVKMKEKGDIPEGYSVSREKKERFSLILESASTNQTSMYLCASSLPYRVAGVSEQFFGPGTRLTVL.